These 6 T cell receptor beta chains originate from one sample sequenced in a study of blood T cell repertoires in COVID-19. This table comes from immunoSEQ multiplex PCR, and its TCRdb copy is limited to in-frame clones, with some not included. This table holds roughly 230,000 clones, about 83% found once. The specimen was peripheral blood. These receptors came from a human donor in a cohort sampled during active COVID-19.

This clone showed up just a few times. The V and J genes are TRBV4-1 and TRBJ1-1; D might be TRBD1 (6 bases). Per germline, CDR1 MGHRA and CDR2 YSYEKL. The CDR3 runs 15 residues. V shed 2 bases and J shed 0 bases, with 10 bases lying between them. In DNA, the CDR3 is TGCGCCAGCAGCCAATCCGGACAGATGAACACTGAAGCTTTCTTT. It yields the protein CASSQSGQMNTEAFF.

This chain links TRBV18 with TRBJ1-4, with 9 bases fitting TRBD1. V was clipped by 6 bases and J by 4 bases; unmatched bases: 9. Germline CDR1 is KGHSH and CDR2 is LQKENI. CDR3 length: 16 amino acids. The CDR3 DNA sequence: TGTGCCAGCTCCCACCAGAGGGACAGGGTTAATGAAAAACTGTTTTTT. Its protein product is CASSHQRDRVNEKLFF.

Regarding this clone: The same CDR3 arises from other DNA sequences in this sample as well. The rearrangement uses TRBV6-5 and TRBJ1-1; D call uncertain. There are 12 residues in the CDR3. V was clipped by 8 bases and J by 1 base, with 8 bases between them. The germline V gene has CDR1 MNHEY and CDR2 SVGAGI. The CDR3 sequence: CASGTTNTEAFF. CDR3 DNA sequence: TGTGCCAGCGGAACTACGAACACTGAAGCTTTCTTT.

The chain is built from TRBV6-1 and TRBJ1-1, with no clear D. V was clipped by 3 bases and J by 0 bases, with 11 bases between them. The CDR3 runs 15 residues. The germline gives CDR1 MNHNS, CDR2 SASEGT. The CDR3 sequence: CASSEFRSMNTEAFF. The CDR3 DNA reads TGTGCCAGCAGTGAGTTTCGGAGTATGAACACTGAAGCTTTCTTT.

The rearrangement joins TRBV11-2 to TRBJ2-4; 9 nucleotides agree with TRBD1. With 3 bases clipped from V and 5 bases from J, the junction kept 2 bases outside the gene matches. This CDR3 has 14 amino acids. In germline, CDR1 is SGHAT, CDR2 FQNNGV. CDR3 bases: TGTGCCAGCAGCTTGAGACAGGGGGAAAACATTCAGTACTTC. Protein: CASSLRQGENIQYF.

The chain combines TRBV7-3 with TRBJ2-7; D is perhaps TRBD1 (6 bases). With 5 bases removed from V and 6 bases from J, the gap between germline ends came to 17 bases. CDR1 is SGHTA, CDR2 FQGTGA, per germline. The length of the CDR3 is 14 residues. The chain's CDR3 is CASSLWTGHTEQYF. The DNA of the CDR3 is TGTGCCAGCAGCCTCTGGACGGGACACACCGAGCAGTACTTC.